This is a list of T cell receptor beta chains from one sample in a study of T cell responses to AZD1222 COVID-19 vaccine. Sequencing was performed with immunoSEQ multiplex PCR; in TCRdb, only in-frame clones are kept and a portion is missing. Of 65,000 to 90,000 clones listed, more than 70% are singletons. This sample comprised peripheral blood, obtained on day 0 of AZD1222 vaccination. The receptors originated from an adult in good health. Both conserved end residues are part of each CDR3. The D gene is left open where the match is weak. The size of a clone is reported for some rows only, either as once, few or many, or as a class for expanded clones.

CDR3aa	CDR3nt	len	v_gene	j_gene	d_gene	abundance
CASSPPGQGGIREQYF	TGTGCCAGCTCACCTCCGGGACAGGGGGGGATTCGCGAGCAGTACTTC	16	TRBV18	TRBJ2-7	TRBD1	-
CASSALGGGQRSLF	TGCGCCAGCAGCGCCCTCGGCGGGGGCCAAAGGAGTCTCTTC	14	TRBV10-2	TRBJ2-1	-	-
CASSSGTVNEKLFF	TGTGCCAGTAGCTCCGGGACAGTTAATGAAAAACTGTTTTTT	14	TRBV19	TRBJ1-4	TRBD1	-
CASSTGGEETQYF	TGTGCCAGCAGCACAGGGGGGGAAGAGACCCAGTACTTC	13	TRBV11-2	TRBJ2-5	-	-
CAISDSADTQYF	TGTGCCATCAGTGACTCGGCAGATACGCAGTATTTT	12	TRBV10-3	TRBJ2-3	-	once
CASSSLPISYNEQFF	TGTGCCAGCAGTTCTCTCCCTATTTCCTACAATGAGCAGTTCTTC	15	TRBV27	TRBJ2-1	-	-
CASSLALLSSYNEQFF	TGCGCCAGCAGCTTGGCCCTATTAAGCTCCTACAATGAGCAGTTCTTC	16	TRBV5-1	TRBJ2-1	-	-
CASSPDGAEAFF	TGTGCCAGCTCACCAGACGGGGCTGAAGCTTTCTTT	12	TRBV18	TRBJ1-1	-	-
CASSLSNEKLFF	TGTGCCAGCAGTTTAAGTAATGAAAAACTGTTTTTT	12	TRBV28	TRBJ1-4	-	once
CASSQEIRRADYNEKLFF	TGTGCCAGCAGCCAAGAGATAAGGCGGGCAGATTATAATGAAAAACTGTTTTTT	18	TRBV3-1/TRBV3-2	TRBJ1-4	-	-
CASSFQSSYEQYF	TGTGCCAGCAGTTTCCAGAGCTCCTACGAGCAGTACTTC	13	TRBV27	TRBJ2-7	-	-
CASSRLAGVDEQFF	TGTGCCAGCAGCCGACTAGCGGGAGTCGATGAGCAGTTCTTC	14	TRBV7-3	TRBJ2-1	TRBD2	-
CAWSVQTGYVNSPLHF	TGTGCCTGGAGTGTGCAGACGGGCTATGTGAATTCACCCCTCCACTTT	16	TRBV30	TRBJ1-6	-	-
CASSQAPGGISYNSPLHF	TGTGCCAGCAGCCAAGCGCCAGGTGGAATCTCCTATAATTCACCCCTCCACTTT	18	TRBV4-2	TRBJ1-6	-	-
CASSPGHTLSYEQYF	TGTGCCAGTAGTCCCGGACATACTCTCTCCTACGAGCAGTACTTC	15	TRBV19	TRBJ2-7	-	-
CASSARGGGTGWDEQFF	TGTGCCAGCAGCGCAAGAGGCGGGGGGACCGGTTGGGATGAGCAGTTCTTC	17	TRBV11-2	TRBJ2-1	TRBD2	-
CASSDGAAGELFF	TGTGCCAGCAGTGATGGGGCTGCCGGGGAGCTGTTTTTT	13	TRBV6-4	TRBJ2-2	-	few
CATRREGGQETQYF	TGTGCCACCCGACGAGAGGGGGGGCAAGAGACCCAGTACTTC	14	TRBV6-5	TRBJ2-5	-	-
CASTDTSGRVYTQYF	TGCGCCAGTACCGATACTAGCGGGAGAGTGTATACGCAGTATTTT	15	TRBV5-1	TRBJ2-3	TRBD2	-
CASSLVNEFRTGRNQPQHF	TGTGCCAGCAGCTTAGTAAATGAGTTTAGGACAGGGCGCAATCAGCCCCAGCATTTT	19	TRBV11-3	TRBJ1-5	TRBD1	-
CASSGDRNTEAFF	TGTGCCAGCAGCGGAGACAGGAACACTGAAGCTTTCTTT	13	TRBV7-3	TRBJ1-1	-	-
CASSRDHLDTGELFF	TGTGCCAGCAGCAGGGACCACCTAGACACCGGGGAGCTGTTTTTT	15	TRBV2	TRBJ2-2	-	-
CASSLVAGANVLTF	TGTGCCAGCAGCTTGGTAGCTGGGGCCAACGTCCTGACTTTC	14	TRBV7-8	TRBJ2-6	-	-
CASSYTVSGANVLTF	TGTGCCAGCAGTTACACGGTCTCTGGGGCCAACGTCCTGACTTTC	15	TRBV6-2/TRBV6-3	TRBJ2-6	-	-
CASSQAPLLAGDADTQYF	TGCGCCAGCAGCCAAGCCCCTTTGTTAGCGGGAGATGCAGATACGCAGTATTTT	18	TRBV4-1	TRBJ2-3	TRBD2	-
CASSFNLGTVNSPLHF	TGTGCCAGCAGCTTCAATCTCGGGACGGTTAATTCACCCCTCCACTTT	16	TRBV14	TRBJ1-6	-	-
CASTAETGRYEQYF	TGTGCCAGCACCGCCGAGACGGGGAGATACGAGCAGTACTTC	14	TRBV6-5	TRBJ2-7	-	-